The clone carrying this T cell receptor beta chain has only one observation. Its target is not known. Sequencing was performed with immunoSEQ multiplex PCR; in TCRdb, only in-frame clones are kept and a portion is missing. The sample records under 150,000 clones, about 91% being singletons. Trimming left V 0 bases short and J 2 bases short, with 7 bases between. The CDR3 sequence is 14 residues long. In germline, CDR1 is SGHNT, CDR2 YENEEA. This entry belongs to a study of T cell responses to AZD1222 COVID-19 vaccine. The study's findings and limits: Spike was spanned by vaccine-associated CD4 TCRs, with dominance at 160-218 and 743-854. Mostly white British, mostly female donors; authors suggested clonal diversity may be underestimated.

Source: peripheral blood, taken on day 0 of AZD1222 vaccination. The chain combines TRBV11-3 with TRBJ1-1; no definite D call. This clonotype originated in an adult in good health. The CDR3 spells CASSLERLNTEAFF. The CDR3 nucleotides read TGTGCCAGCAGCTTAGAAAGACTAAACACTGAAGCTTTCTTT.